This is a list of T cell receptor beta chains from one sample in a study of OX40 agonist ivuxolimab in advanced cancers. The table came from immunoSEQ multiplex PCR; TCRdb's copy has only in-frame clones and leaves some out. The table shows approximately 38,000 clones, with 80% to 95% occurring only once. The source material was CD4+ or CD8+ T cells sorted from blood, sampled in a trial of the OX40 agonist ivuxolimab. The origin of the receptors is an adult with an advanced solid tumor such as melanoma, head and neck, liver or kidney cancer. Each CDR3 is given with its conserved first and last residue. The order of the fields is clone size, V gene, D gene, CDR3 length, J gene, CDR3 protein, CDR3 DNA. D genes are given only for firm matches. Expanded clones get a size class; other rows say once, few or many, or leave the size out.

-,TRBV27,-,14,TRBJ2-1,CASSLGISYNEQFF,TGTGCCAGCAGTTTAGGTATCTCCTACAATGAGCAGTTCTTC
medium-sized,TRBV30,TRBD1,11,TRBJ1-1,CACAQGAEAFF,TGTGCCTGTGCTCAGGGGGCTGAAGCTTTCTTT
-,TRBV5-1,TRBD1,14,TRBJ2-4,CASMGTGGKNIQYF,TGCGCCAGCATGGGGACAGGGGGAAAAAACATTCAGTACTTC
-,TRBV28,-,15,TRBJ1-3,CASSRGTHSGNTIYF,TGTGCCAGCAGTCGTGGGACACACTCTGGAAACACCATATATTTT
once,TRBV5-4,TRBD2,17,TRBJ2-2,CAMEVTSSGRGTGELFF,TGTGCCATGGAGGTGACAAGTAGCGGGAGAGGTACCGGGGAGCTGTTTTTT
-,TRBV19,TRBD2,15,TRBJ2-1,CASSTRTSGLNEQFF,TGTGCCAGTAGTACGAGGACTAGCGGTCTGAATGAGCAGTTCTTC
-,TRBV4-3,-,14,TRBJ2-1,CASSQDLWGDEQFF,TGCGCCAGCAGCCAAGACTTGTGGGGGGATGAGCAGTTCTTC
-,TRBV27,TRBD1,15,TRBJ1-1,CASSLGTGGVTEAFF,TGTGCCAGCAGTTTAGGGACAGGGGGTGTCACTGAAGCTTTCTTT
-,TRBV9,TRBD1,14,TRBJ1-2,CASSEQGPTYGYTF,TGTGCCAGCAGCGAACAGGGGCCTACCTATGGCTACACCTTC
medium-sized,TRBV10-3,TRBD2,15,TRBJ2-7,CAIKGGREDSYEQYF,TGTGCCATCAAAGGCGGGCGGGAGGATTCCTACGAGCAGTACTTC
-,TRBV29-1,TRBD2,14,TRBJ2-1,CSVEEGLAAREQFF,TGCAGCGTTGAAGAGGGACTAGCCGCTCGGGAGCAGTTCTTC
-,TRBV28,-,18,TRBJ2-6,CASSNNHLTQSRANVLTF,TGTGCCAGCAGTAATAATCACTTGACACAAAGTCGGGCCAACGTCCTGACTTTC
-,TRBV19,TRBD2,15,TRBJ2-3,CASTMTSGGTDTQYF,TGTGCCAGTACAATGACTAGCGGGGGCACAGATACGCAGTATTTT
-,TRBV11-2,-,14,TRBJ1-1,CASSLGGVGTEAFF,TGTGCCAGCAGCTTAGGCGGCGTGGGCACTGAAGCTTTCTTT
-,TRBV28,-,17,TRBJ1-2,CASSLSFARVWDYGYTF,TGTGCCAGCAGTTTAAGTTTCGCGAGGGTTTGGGACTATGGCTACACCTTC
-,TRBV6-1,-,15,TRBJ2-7,CASSPRQGGNYEQYF,TGTGCCAGCAGTCCTAGACAGGGAGGGAACTACGAGCAGTACTTC
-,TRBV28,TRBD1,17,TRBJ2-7,CASSFMTGGRFSYEQYF,TGTGCCAGCAGTTTCATGACAGGGGGCCGTTTCTCCTACGAGCAGTACTTC
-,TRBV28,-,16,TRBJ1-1,CASSFGAFGLDTEAFF,TGTGCCAGCAGTTTCGGGGCATTTGGGTTGGACACTGAAGCTTTCTTT
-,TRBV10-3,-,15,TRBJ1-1,CAISESKGVNTEAFF,TGTGCCATCAGTGAGTCAAAGGGGGTGAACACTGAAGCTTTCTTT